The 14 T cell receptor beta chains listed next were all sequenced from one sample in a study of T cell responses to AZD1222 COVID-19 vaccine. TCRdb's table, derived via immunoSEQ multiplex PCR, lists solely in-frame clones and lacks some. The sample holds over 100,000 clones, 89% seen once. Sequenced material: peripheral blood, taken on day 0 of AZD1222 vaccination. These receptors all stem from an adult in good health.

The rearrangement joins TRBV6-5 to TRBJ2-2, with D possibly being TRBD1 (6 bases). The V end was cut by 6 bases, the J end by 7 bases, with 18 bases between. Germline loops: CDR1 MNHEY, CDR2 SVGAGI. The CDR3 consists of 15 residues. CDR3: CASRGLTGGGGELFF. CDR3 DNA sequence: TGTGCCAGCAGGGGATTGACAGGCGGTGGCGGGGAGCTGTTTTTT.

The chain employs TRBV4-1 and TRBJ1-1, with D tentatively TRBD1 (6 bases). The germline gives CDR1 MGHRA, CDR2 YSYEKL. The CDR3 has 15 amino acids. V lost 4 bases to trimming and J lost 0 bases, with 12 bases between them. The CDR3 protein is CASSPTGTLNTEAFF. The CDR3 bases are TGCGCCAGCAGCCCTACCGGGACATTGAACACTGAAGCTTTCTTT.

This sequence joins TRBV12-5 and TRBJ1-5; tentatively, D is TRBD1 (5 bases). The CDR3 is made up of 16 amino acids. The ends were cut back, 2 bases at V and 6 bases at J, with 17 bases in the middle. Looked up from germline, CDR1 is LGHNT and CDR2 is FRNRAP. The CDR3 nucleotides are TGTGCTAGTGGTTTGCGTGCAGGGCCGATCAGTCAGCCCCAGCATTTT. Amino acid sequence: CASGLRAGPISQPQHF.

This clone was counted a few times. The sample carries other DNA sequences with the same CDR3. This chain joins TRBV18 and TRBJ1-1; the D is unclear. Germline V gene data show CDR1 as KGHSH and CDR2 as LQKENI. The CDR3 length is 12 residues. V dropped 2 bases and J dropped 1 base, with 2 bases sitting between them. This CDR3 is CASSPTNTEAFF. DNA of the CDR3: TGTGCCAGCTCACCAACGAACACTGAAGCTTTCTTT. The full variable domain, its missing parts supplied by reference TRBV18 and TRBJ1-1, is NAGVMQNPRHLVRRRGQEARLRCSPMKGHSHVYWYRQLPEEGLKFMVYLQKENIIDESGMPKERFSAEFPKEGPSILRIQQVVRGDSAAYFCASSPTNTEAFFGQGTRLTVV.

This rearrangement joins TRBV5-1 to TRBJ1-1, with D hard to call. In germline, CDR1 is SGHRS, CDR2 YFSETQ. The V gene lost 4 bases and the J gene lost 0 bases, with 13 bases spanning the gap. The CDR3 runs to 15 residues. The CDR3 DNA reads TGCGCCAGCAGCGGCCTCGACGGGTTGAACACTGAAGCTTTCTTT. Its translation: CASSGLDGLNTEAFF.

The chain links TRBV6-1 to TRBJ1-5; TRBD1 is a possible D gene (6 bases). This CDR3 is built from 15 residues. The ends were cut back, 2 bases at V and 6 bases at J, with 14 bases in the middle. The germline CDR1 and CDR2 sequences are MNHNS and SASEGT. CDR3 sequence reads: CASSEIGGMGQPQHF. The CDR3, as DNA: TGTGCCAGCAGTGAAATAGGGGGGATGGGTCAGCCCCAGCATTTT.

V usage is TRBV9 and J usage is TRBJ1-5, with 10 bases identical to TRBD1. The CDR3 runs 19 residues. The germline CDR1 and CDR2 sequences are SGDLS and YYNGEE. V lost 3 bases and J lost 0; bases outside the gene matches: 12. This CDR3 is CASSAPGQGDLYSNQPQHF. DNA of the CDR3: TGTGCCAGCAGCGCCCCCGGACAGGGGGATCTCTATAGCAATCAGCCCCAGCATTTT.

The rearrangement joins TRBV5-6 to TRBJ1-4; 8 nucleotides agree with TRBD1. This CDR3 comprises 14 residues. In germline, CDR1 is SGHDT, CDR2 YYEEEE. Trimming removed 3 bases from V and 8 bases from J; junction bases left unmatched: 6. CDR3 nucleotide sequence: TGTGCCAGCAGCTCGCAGGGGGCGCGGGAAAAACTGTTTTTT. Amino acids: CASSSQGAREKLFF.

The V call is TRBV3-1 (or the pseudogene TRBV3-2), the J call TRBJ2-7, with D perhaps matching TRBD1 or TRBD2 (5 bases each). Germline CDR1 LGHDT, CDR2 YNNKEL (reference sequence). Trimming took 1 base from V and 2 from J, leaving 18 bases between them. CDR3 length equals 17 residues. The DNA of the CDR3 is TGTGCCAGCAGCCAAGGGATCCCGCGGATGGGGGCCTACGAGCAGTACTTC. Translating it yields CASSQGIPRMGAYEQYF.

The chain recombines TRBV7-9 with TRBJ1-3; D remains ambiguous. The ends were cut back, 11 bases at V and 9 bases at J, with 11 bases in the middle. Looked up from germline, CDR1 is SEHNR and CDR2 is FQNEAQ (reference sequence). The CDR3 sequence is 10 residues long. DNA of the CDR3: TGTGCCTACTTATCTAGCACCATATATTTT. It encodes CAYLSSTIYF.

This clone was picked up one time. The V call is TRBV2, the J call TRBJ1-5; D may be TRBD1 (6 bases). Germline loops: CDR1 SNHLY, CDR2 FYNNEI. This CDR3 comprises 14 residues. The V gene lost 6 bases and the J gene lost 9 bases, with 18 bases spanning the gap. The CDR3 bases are TGTGCCAGCAGCCCCGGGGGCCGACTGGGGCCCCAGCATTTT. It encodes CASSPGGRLGPQHF.

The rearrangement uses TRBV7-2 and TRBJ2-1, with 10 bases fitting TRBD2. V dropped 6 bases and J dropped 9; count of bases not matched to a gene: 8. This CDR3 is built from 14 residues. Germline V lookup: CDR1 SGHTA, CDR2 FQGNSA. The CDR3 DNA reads TGTGCCAGCAGAGCGGGGGGGCCTATCCCTGAGCAGTTCTTC. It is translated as CASRAGGPIPEQFF.

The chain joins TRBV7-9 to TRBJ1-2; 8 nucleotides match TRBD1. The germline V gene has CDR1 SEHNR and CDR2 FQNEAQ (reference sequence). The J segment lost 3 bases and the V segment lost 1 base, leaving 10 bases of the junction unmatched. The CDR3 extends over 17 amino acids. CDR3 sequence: CASSLETGVTMHYGYTF. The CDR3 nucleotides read TGTGCCAGCAGCTTAGAGACAGGGGTAACTATGCACTATGGCTACACCTTC.

Here the CDR3 reads CASSIGTALPETQYF. The CDR3 coding sequence is TGCGCCAGCAGCATAGGGACAGCTCTTCCAGAGACCCAGTACTTC. The chain recombines TRBV5-1 with TRBJ2-5; 7 bases line up with TRBD1. V lost 4 bases to trimming and J lost 4 bases; unmatched junction nucleotides: 10. Germline V gives CDR1 SGHRS, CDR2 YFSETQ. The CDR3 length is 15 residues.